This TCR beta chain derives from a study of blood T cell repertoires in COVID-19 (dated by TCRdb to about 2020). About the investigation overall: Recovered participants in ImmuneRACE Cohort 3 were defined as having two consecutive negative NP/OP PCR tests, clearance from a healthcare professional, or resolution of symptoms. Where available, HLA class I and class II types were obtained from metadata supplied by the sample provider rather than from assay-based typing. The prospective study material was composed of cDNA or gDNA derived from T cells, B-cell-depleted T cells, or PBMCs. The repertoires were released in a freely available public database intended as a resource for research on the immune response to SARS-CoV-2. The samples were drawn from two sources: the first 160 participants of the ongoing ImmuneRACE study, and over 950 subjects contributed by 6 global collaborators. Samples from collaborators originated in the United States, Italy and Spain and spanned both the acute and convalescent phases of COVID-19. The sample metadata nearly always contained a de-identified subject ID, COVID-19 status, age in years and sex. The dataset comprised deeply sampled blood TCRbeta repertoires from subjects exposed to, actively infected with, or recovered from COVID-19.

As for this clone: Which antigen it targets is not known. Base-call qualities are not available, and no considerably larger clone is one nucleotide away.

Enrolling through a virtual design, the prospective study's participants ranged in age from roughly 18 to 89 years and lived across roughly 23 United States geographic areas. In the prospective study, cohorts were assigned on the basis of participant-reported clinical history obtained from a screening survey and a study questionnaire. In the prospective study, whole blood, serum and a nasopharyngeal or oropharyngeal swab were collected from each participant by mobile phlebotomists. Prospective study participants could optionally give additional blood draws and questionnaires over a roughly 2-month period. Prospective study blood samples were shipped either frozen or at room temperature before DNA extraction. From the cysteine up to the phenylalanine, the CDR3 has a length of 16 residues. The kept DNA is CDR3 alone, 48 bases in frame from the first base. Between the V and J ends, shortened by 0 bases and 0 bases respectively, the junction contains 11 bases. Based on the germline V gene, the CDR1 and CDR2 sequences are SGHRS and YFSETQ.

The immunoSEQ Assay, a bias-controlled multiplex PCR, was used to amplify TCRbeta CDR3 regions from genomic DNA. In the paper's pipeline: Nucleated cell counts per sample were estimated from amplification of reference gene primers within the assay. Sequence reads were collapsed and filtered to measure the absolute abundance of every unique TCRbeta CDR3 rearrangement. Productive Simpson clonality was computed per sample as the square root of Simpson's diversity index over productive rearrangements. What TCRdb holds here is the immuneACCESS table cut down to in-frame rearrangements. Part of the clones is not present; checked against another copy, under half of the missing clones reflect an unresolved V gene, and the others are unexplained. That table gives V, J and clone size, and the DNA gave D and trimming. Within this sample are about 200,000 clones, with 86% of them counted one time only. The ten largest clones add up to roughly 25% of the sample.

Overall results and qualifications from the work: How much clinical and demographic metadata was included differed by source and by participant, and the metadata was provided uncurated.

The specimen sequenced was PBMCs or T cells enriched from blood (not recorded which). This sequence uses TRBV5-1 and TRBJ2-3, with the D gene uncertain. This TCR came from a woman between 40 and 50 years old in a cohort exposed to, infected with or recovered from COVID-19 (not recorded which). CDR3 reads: CASSLERSLSTDTQYF. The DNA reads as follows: TGCGCCAGCAGCTTGGAAAGGAGCCTTAGCACAGATACGCAGTATTTT.